This T cell receptor beta chain came from a study of blood T cell repertoires in COVID-19. Authors' analysis steps: Using reference gene primer amplification, nucleated cell counts were estimated. Here immunoSEQ multiplex PCR was the method, and the copy in TCRdb shows in-frame clones only, minus some. V, J and clone size are taken as reported in that table, and D and trimming were inferred from the DNA itself. The sample has approximately 150,000 clones; approximately 80% are singletons. The CDR3 covers 16 residues. The J segment lost 4 bases and the V segment lost 5 bases, leaving 7 bases of the junction unmatched. From germline, CDR1 is SGDLS and CDR2 YYNGEE.

The chain couples TRBV9 to TRBJ1-4; 11 nucleotides match TRBD1. The sample taken for sequencing was peripheral blood. This receptor was obtained from a man between 65 and 85 years old who had recovered from COVID-19. In DNA, the CDR3 is TGTGCCAGCAGGGGCCGGGACAGGGGGAGTAATGAAAAACTGTTTTTT. This codes for CASRGRDRGSNEKLFF.